Sequencing of this T cell receptor (beta chain) was carried out in a study of cytomegalovirus exposure and HLA in healthy donors. Study conclusions and caveats: The authors enumerated some 170 TCR beta chains as linked to cytomegalovirus. The authors confirmed in vitro that a few CMV-associated chains were specific for CMV antigens.

As to this clone: Its specificity is not known.

While the first cohort had around 700 subjects, the donors belonged to the separate validation cohort of over a hundred subjects. CDR3 size: 13 residues. In germline, CDR1 is LNHDA, CDR2 SQIVND (reference sequence). V was clipped by 5 bases and J by 0 bases, with 7 bases between them. Sequenced by immunoSEQ multiplex PCR; TCRdb stores in-frame clones only, minus some. Of approximately 240,000 clones listed, 85% to 95% are singletons. The clonotype originates from a woman aged 18-29 years in good health and CMV-seronegative. Source material: PBMCs. This chain uses TRBV19 with TRBJ1-1; D is uncertain. The CDR3 DNA sequence: TGTGCCAGTAGTGCTCTAATGAACACTGAAGCTTTCTTT. It codes for CASSALMNTEAFF.